The sequence of this T cell receptor (beta chain) was determined in a study of memory CD4+ T cells and cytomegalovirus serostatus. In the study overall: This sample comes from healthy Belgian adults, roughly 9 CMV seropositive, 24 seronegative.

On this clone itself: Antigen unknown.

Data came from immunoSEQ multiplex PCR; TCRdb stores just in-frame clones and leaves some out. Altogether over 35,000 clones are present, around four fifths being singletons, with the ten largest covering more than 0.75%. Findings and limits, study-wide: Suggested: most of the CMV-linked TCR signature lies in CD4+ memory cells.

Single viable CD3+CD4+CD8-CD45RO+ cells were sorted as the memory CD4+ T cells. The sequenced material came from memory CD4+ T cells from blood. This TCR was recovered from an adult in good health and CMV-seronegative.

CDR3 sequence reads: CASSLGSGYGYTF. In nucleotides, the CDR3 is TGTGCCAGTAGTCTGGGCTCGGGCTATGGCTACACCTTC. The rearrangement links TRBV19 to TRBJ1-2, with unresolved D. Trimming removed 5 bases at V and 4 bases at J, with 11 bases between. The V gene's germline CDR1 is LNHDA and CDR2 SQIVND (reference sequence). The CDR3 consists of 13 residues.